The rows below give T cell receptor beta chains drawn from one sample of a study of sequential checkpoint blockade in melanoma. The protocol was immunoSEQ multiplex PCR, while the TCRdb copy is restricted to in-frame clones and leaves out a portion. The data hold 10,000 to 15,000 clones, with over 20% observed a single time. Sequenced here: tumor tissue (inferred from file names), sampled from a patient given nivolumab and ipilimumab in sequence. These receptors came from a human donor with melanoma. Both conserved end residues are trimmed from each CDR3.

V,J,CDR3
TRBV11-3,TRBJ1-1,ASSLGRGRTEAF
TRBV5-1,TRBJ2-1,ASSLGGFLYNEQF
TRBV6-8,TRBJ2-6,ASSYGGQASGANVLT
TRBV19,TRBJ1-6,ASSIAPGGTYNSPLH
TRBV6-8,TRBJ2-7,ASSTADFYEQY
TRBV11-3,TRBJ2-1,ASSFPNSGYNEQF
TRBV6-8,TRBJ2-1,ASSYINIGEQF
TRBV18,TRBJ1-2,ASSGPSSNYGYT
TRBV19,TRBJ2-1,ASIGPENEQF
TRBV11-3,TRBJ2-5,ASSPRTIQETQY
TRBV11-3,TRBJ2-3,ASSLAGTPGDTQY
TRBV25-1,TRBJ2-5,ASSDYRVQTQY
TRBV11-3,TRBJ2-4,ASSFEWGAKNIQY
TRBV29-1,TRBJ1-1,SVEGGLNTEAF